Included here is one T cell receptor beta chain sequence, with context. Trimming stripped 1 base from V and 5 bases from J, with 17 bases between. This CDR3 has 16 amino acids. In germline, CDR1 is LGHNA, CDR2 YSLEER. The sample is drawn from a study of blood T cell repertoires in COVID-19. On the study more broadly: Some COVID-19 samples were acute and others convalescent; all came from the United States, Italy and Spain. Sources were T cells, B-cell-depleted T cells, or PBMCs; the material itself was cDNA or gDNA.

Study processing details: Nucleated cell counts were estimated from reference gene primer amplification. Assay used: immunoSEQ multiplex PCR; TCRdb lists only in-frame clones, some missing. Clone size and V and J calls were adopted from that table, with D and trimming inferred from the DNA. The sample includes fewer than 350,000 clones, more than 75% of them seen just once. The rearrangement joins TRBV4-3 to TRBJ2-5; the D gene is possibly TRBD2 (6 bases). The source is a young woman who had recovered from COVID-19. Material for sequencing was peripheral blood. The CDR3 sequence is CASSQGRGPPRETQYF. In DNA form, the CDR3 reads TGCGCCAGCAGCCAAGGGAGGGGCCCACCGAGGGAGACCCAGTACTTC.